The clone carrying this T cell receptor beta chain is medium-sized within its sample. The antigen is unknown. Nobody among the patients had been given any treatment before thyroid surgery. Germline loops: CDR1 DFQATT, CDR2 SNEGSKA (reference sequence). Trimming took off 5 bases at V and 7 bases at J, with 12 bases between the two ends. The CDR3 consists of 13 residues. The data were obtained in a study of metastatic and nonmetastatic thyroid tumors. The wider study: The study looked at repertoires side by side in blood and in tumor or nodule tissue from malignant and benign thyroid patients.

In the authors' workflow: For papillary thyroid cancer, a distant-metastasis classifier was constructed from CDR3 differences observed across clinicopathological groups. TCRdb re-called the PCR reads via MiXCR. TCRdb's processing, not the authors' own work, is the source of the V and J calls. The sample shows about 15,000 clones, about 32% of them seen only once. Study-wide findings and caveats: Significantly greater TCR beta diversity was reportedly found in malignant thyroid tumors than in benign nodules (in blood and tumor).

The sample was tumor tissue. This clonotype was sampled from a male donor with papillary thyroid cancer or a benign thyroid nodule (not recorded which). Some clones in this sample may be carry-over from other donors' samples. The chain employs TRBV20-1 and TRBJ1-6; D is ambiguous. The CDR3 sequence: CSAVTNSNSPLHF. The CDR3 DNA is TGCAGTGCTGTGACAAACTCCAATTCACCCCTCCACTTT.